The 30 T cell receptor beta chains presented below share a single source sample, sequenced in a study of cytomegalovirus exposure and HLA in healthy donors. The PCR was carried out with 60 Vbeta primers and 13 Jbeta primers. Profiled with immunoSEQ multiplex PCR; TCRdb holds only in-frame clones, not every one. The sample consists of roughly 170,000 clones, roughly 80% of them appearing once. The sequenced material came from PBMCs. Receptors were obtained from a man younger than 45 in good health and CMV-seropositive.

This clone was seen a handful of times. This chain joins TRBV7-9 and TRBJ2-7; 14 nucleotides match TRBD2. This CDR3 is 17 amino acids long. Germline V gives CDR1 SEHNR, CDR2 FQNEAQ (reference sequence). With V trimmed by 5 bases and J by 0 bases, 6 bases remained unmatched. In DNA form, the CDR3 reads TGTGCCAGCAGCCTTGGACTAGCGGGAGGCAACTCCTACGAGCAGTACTTC. Amino acid sequence: CASSLGLAGGNSYEQYF.

This chain connects TRBV4-1 to TRBJ1-5, with 7 bases identical to TRBD1. This CDR3 has 14 amino acids. V was pared by 4 bases and J by 4 bases, with 4 bases of the junction left unmatched. Germline assignment: CDR1 MGHRA and CDR2 YSYEKL. The CDR3 protein is CASSLIQGNQPQHF. The CDR3 DNA reads as TGCGCCAGCAGCCTAATACAGGGGAATCAGCCCCAGCATTTT.

V is TRBV6-7 and J is TRBJ2-2, with 11 bases aligning to TRBD2. TRBV6-7 is assigned to the ORF class and has an uncertain function. The V gene end was trimmed by 2 bases and the J gene end by 6 bases; junction bases not matched to a gene: 23. The CDR3 has 22 amino acids. CDR3 coding DNA: TGTGCCAGCAGTTACCTAAGGGACCGGTCCGGGACTAGCGGACTACGGCCCGGGGAGCTGTTTTTT. It codes for CASSYLRDRSGTSGLRPGELFF.

This clone was seen more than once but under ten times. J is TRBJ1-2 and V is TRBV11-3, with D perhaps TRBD1 (5 bases). Trimming left V 5 bases short and J 4 bases short, with 14 bases between. Per germline, CDR1 SGHNT and CDR2 YENEEA. This CDR3 has 14 residues. The CDR3 nucleotides are TGTGCCAGCAGCCCCCCGTCCGACAGCTATGGCTACACCTTC. Residues: CASSPPSDSYGYTF.

The J gene is TRBJ2-1, the V gene TRBV6-5, with D perhaps TRBD2 (5 bases). Germline V gives CDR1 MNHEY, CDR2 SVGAGI. The CDR3 sequence is 14 residues long. V was pared by 2 bases and J by 13 bases, with 18 bases between. CDR3 sequence (DNA): TGTGCCAGCAGTTACCGTCCTAGCAGCCCTAACCAGTTCTTC. Its protein is CASSYRPSSPNQFF.

Details on this clone: One junction end does not reproduce the germline sequence, and a read error may be involved. V is TRBV7-9 and J is TRBJ2-7, with 7 bases lining up with TRBD1. Germline CDR1 is SEHNR and CDR2 is FQNEAQ (reference sequence). The CDR3 totals 12 residues. The CDR3 region has the DNA TGTTCCAGCAGCCTGACAGGGTATCAGCAGTACTTC. It is translated as CSSSLTGYQQYF.

V usage is TRBV27 and J usage is TRBJ1-3; D not certain. The CDR3 has 15 amino acids. Germline values: CDR1 MNHEY, CDR2 SMNVEV (reference sequence). Trimming stripped 0 bases from V and 2 bases from J, with 8 bases between. The CDR3 region has the DNA TGTGCCAGCAGTTTATCGGGGAGGGCTGGAAACACCATATATTTT. It is translated as CASSLSGRAGNTIYF.

The gene calls are TRBV7-2 and TRBJ2-7; the match to TRBD2 covers 13 bases. The trim removed 0 bases at V and 9 bases at J, leaving 5 bases unmatched. The length of the CDR3 is 15 residues. Per germline, CDR1 SGHTA and CDR2 FQGNSA. The CDR3 DNA is TGTGCCAGCAGCTTAGCCACTAGCGGGGGGGCGGTGCAGTACTTC. Protein product: CASSLATSGGAVQYF.

This clone was found once. CDR3 nucleotides: TGCGCCAGCAGTGGGACAGGGAACACCGGGGAGCTGTTTTTT. Translation gives CASSGTGNTGELFF. The gene calls are TRBV10-1 and TRBJ2-2, with 7 bases that match TRBD1. V gave up 4 bases and J gave up 1 base; unmatched junction bases: 0. The CDR3 has 14 residues. CDR1 is WNHNN and CDR2 is SYGVQD in the germline V gene (reference sequence).

This clone was found once. V and J are TRBV30 and TRBJ2-7, with 9 positions matching TRBD2. The length of the CDR3 is 15 residues. The trim removed 4 bases at V and 6 bases at J, leaving 13 bases unmatched. Per the germline V gene, CDR1 is GTSNPN and CDR2 is SVGIG (reference sequence). Here the CDR3 DNA reads TGTGCCTGGAATAATCCGGGACTAGCCACTATCGAGCAGTACTTC. Its protein product is CAWNNPGLATIEQYF.

The chain employs TRBV19 and TRBJ2-1; 7 nucleotides match TRBD1. Per the germline V gene, CDR1 is LNHDA and CDR2 is SQIVND (reference sequence). The trim removed 4 bases at V and 0 bases at J, leaving 9 bases unmatched. The CDR3 is 17 amino acids. CDR3 coding DNA: TGTGCCAGTAGTACCCTCACAGGGGAGAACTCCTACAATGAGCAGTTCTTC. Protein sequence: CASSTLTGENSYNEQFF.

This clone was counted a few times. CDR3 loop: CASSLPIAGGTEYQETQYF. The CDR3 nucleotides read TGTGCCAGCAGCCTCCCAATAGCGGGAGGGACTGAATACCAAGAGACCCAGTACTTC. V usage is TRBV5-4 and J usage is TRBJ2-5, with TRBD2 matching 11 bases. V was clipped by 4 bases and J by 0 bases; unmatched bases: 14. Per the germline V gene, CDR1 is SGHNT and CDR2 is YYREEE (reference sequence). This CDR3 comprises 19 residues.

CDR3 residues: CASSYSGGEQYF. In nucleotides, the CDR3 is TGTGCCAGCAGTTACAGTGGGGGGGAGCAGTACTTC. The rearrangement uses TRBV6-5 and TRBJ2-7, with a possible D match to TRBD2 (6 bases). The CDR3 length is 12 residues. Germline CDR1 and CDR2: MNHEY and SVGAGI. Trimming shortened V by 2 bases and J by 7 bases, and 9 bases separated the two germline ends.

The chain uses TRBV6-4 and TRBJ1-1; D is unclear. The germline CDR1 and CDR2 sequences are MRHNA and SNTAGT. V was clipped by 2 bases and J by 4 bases, with 5 bases between them. The CDR3 extends over 12 amino acids. CDR3: CASSDGGTEAFF. The CDR3 bases are TGTGCCAGCAGTGACGGAGGCACTGAAGCTTTCTTT.

The table lists this clone with a count of one. V gene TRBV28 combines with J gene TRBJ2-7, with 9 bases aligning to TRBD2. Germline values: CDR1 MDHEN, CDR2 SYDVKM. This CDR3 comprises 14 residues. J was trimmed by 7 bases and V by 7 bases; bases with no gene match: 11. The CDR3 reads CASILAGAAGEQYF. Written as DNA, the CDR3 is TGTGCCAGCATATTAGCGGGAGCCGCAGGGGAGCAGTACTTC.

The chain carries TRBV9 and TRBJ2-5; D is uncertain. CDR3 length: 12 amino acids. V was shortened by 4 bases and J by 5 bases, with 9 bases between the two germline ends. The germline V gene has CDR1 SGDLS and CDR2 YYNGEE. The CDR3 nucleotides read TGTGCCAGCAGCCCCAACGCGGAGACCCAGTACTTC. It codes for CASSPNAETQYF.

The chain uses TRBV9 and TRBJ1-2, with TRBD1 as a possible D gene (6 bases). V was trimmed by 3 bases and J by 4 bases, leaving 22 bases between them. The CDR3 runs 17 residues. Germline-derived CDR1 and CDR2 are SGDLS and YYNGEE. Written as DNA, the CDR3 is TGTGCCAGCAGCGATCCGGGACACACAATTCGGGGCTATGGCTACACCTTC. Translation: CASSDPGHTIRGYGYTF.

V is TRBV5-4 and J is TRBJ1-2, with 10 bases matching TRBD1. Germline lookup yields CDR1 SGHNT and CDR2 YYREEE (reference sequence). The CDR3 consists of 14 residues. The junction had 5 bases not matched to a gene; V was cut back by 5 bases and J by 4 bases. The CDR3: CASRQDRGTYGYTF. CDR3 nucleotides: TGTGCCAGCAGACAGGACAGGGGGACCTATGGCTACACCTTC.

The rearrangement links TRBV5-1 to TRBJ2-5; 10 bases are shared with TRBD2. The CDR3 sequence is 15 residues long. Germline CDR1 SGHRS, CDR2 YFSETQ. V lost 4 bases, J lost 2 bases, and 5 bases stayed unmatched. The CDR3 here is CASSLRAGGQETQYF. The CDR3 DNA reads as TGCGCCAGCAGCCTCCGAGCGGGAGGGCAAGAGACCCAGTACTTC.

The V gene is TRBV10-3, the J gene TRBJ2-7; 12 bases line up with TRBD1. The V gene end was trimmed by 6 bases and the J gene end by 4 bases; junction bases not matched to a gene: 10. CDR3 length: 16 residues. Per the germline V gene, CDR1 is ENHRY and CDR2 is SYGVKD. CDR3 amino acids: CAIRLSPGQGAYEQYF. The DNA of the CDR3 is TGTGCCATCAGACTCTCACCGGGACAGGGGGCATACGAGCAGTACTTC.

The CDR3 region has the DNA TGTGCCAGCAGCCCCCAAGGCGGAGACACCGGGGAGCTGTTTTTT. Translating gives CASSPQGGDTGELFF. The chain is built from TRBV9 and TRBJ2-2; no clear D gene. The V and J ends lost 4 bases and 3 bases respectively, with 13 bases between them. The germline gives CDR1 SGDLS, CDR2 YYNGEE. The CDR3 totals 15 residues.

The rearrangement joins TRBV28 to TRBJ2-7, with 7 bases identical to TRBD2. The trim removed 3 bases at V and 5 bases at J, leaving 4 bases unmatched. Germline CDR1 is MDHEN and CDR2 is SYDVKM. The CDR3 runs 13 residues. CDR3 coding DNA: TGTGCCAGCAGTTTTCAGGGAGGGCACGAGCAGTACTTC. Protein product: CASSFQGGHEQYF.

The chain couples TRBV7-9 to TRBJ1-2; D may be TRBD1 (6 bases). Trimming took 1 base from V and 6 from J, leaving 9 bases between them. The CDR3 length is 13 residues. CDR1 is SEHNR, CDR2 FQNEAQ, per germline (reference sequence). The CDR3 spells CASSLDYRDGYTF. In nucleotides, the CDR3 is TGTGCCAGCAGCTTAGACTACAGGGATGGCTACACCTTC. Full variable domain (rest looked up from reference TRBV7-9 and TRBJ1-2): DTGVSQNPRHKITKRGQNVTFRCDPISEHNRLYWYRQTLGQGPEFLTYFQNEAQLEKSRLLSDRFSAERPKGSFSTLEIQRTEQGDSAMYLCASSLDYRDGYTFGSGTRLTVV.

The V call is TRBV6-1, the J call TRBJ2-7; D might be TRBD2 (6 bases). The CDR3 consists of 15 residues. CDR1 is MNHNS and CDR2 is SASEGT in the germline V gene. With 4 bases removed from V and 9 bases from J, the gap between germline ends came to 22 bases. CDR3 bases: TGTGCCAGCAGTGCATTTTCCCTCCCGCGGGGCGGGCAGTACTTC. Translating gives CASSAFSLPRGGQYF.

The chain couples TRBV19 to TRBJ2-2; tentative D call: TRBD2 (5 bases). The CDR3 runs 17 residues. V was pared by 4 bases and J by 3 bases, with 18 bases between. CDR1 LNHDA and CDR2 SQIVND come from the germline V gene (reference sequence). The CDR3 DNA reads TGTGCCAGTAGTAGACGGGAACTCCGATCGGACACCGGGGAGCTGTTTTTT. Translating gives CASSRRELRSDTGELFF. Supplemented by reference TRBV19 and TRBJ2-2, the full variable domain reads DGGITQSPKYLFRKEGQNVTLSCEQNLNHDAMYWYRQDPGQGLRLIYYSQIVNDFQKGDIAEGYSVSREKKESFPLTVTSAQKNPTAFYLCASSRRELRSDTGELFFGEGSRLTVL.

The sample holds one count of this clone. Here the CDR3 DNA reads TGTGCCAGCAGCACCCGGGGGAGGGGCGCGGGGTACAATGAGCAGTTCTTC. This encodes CASSTRGRGAGYNEQFF. The chain links TRBV7-6 to TRBJ2-1; TRBD2 agrees at 7 bases. The CDR3 consists of 17 residues. The V segment lost 5 bases and the J segment 4 bases; nucleotides outside the gene matches: 14. Germline loops: CDR1 SGHVS, CDR2 FNYEAQ.

J is TRBJ1-4 and V is TRBV4-1, with 11 nucleotides matching TRBD1. The V and J ends lost 6 bases and 8 bases, in that order; junction bases with no gene match: 5. Germline V CDR1 and CDR2: MGHRA, YSYEKL. This CDR3 is built from 14 residues. Here the CDR3 DNA reads TGCGCCAGCAGAAAAGGACAGGGGGCGGAAAAACTGTTTTTT. It is translated as CASRKGQGAEKLFF.

The chain couples TRBV5-1 to TRBJ2-5, with D tentatively TRBD2 (6 bases). The CDR3 is 16 residues long. The V gene lost 0 bases and the J gene lost 4 bases, with 16 bases spanning the gap. Germline V gene data show CDR1 as SGHRS and CDR2 as YFSETQ. CDR3 loop: CASSLGAGNGGETQYF. CDR3 nucleotides: TGCGCCAGCAGCTTGGGGGCCGGGAACGGGGGAGAGACCCAGTACTTC.

About this clone itself: The sample carries other DNA sequences with the same CDR3. The chain carries TRBV27 and TRBJ2-7; 11 bases map to TRBD1. V shed 3 bases and J 2 bases; nucleotides not matched to a gene: 3. Germline loops: CDR1 MNHEY, CDR2 SMNVEV (reference sequence). CDR3 length: 15 residues. This chain's CDR3 is CASSFLGQGAYEQYF. Here the CDR3 DNA reads TGTGCCAGCAGTTTTCTGGGACAGGGGGCCTACGAGCAGTACTTC.

CDR3 sequence: CASSLTKYEQYF. For the CDR3, the DNA is TGTGCCAGCAGTTTAACTAAGTACGAGCAGTACTTC. The J gene is TRBJ2-7, the V gene TRBV28; D not resolved. This CDR3 is built from 12 residues. The ends were cut back, 2 bases at V and 4 bases at J, with 6 bases in the middle. Germline V gene sequence: CDR1 MDHEN, CDR2 SYDVKM.